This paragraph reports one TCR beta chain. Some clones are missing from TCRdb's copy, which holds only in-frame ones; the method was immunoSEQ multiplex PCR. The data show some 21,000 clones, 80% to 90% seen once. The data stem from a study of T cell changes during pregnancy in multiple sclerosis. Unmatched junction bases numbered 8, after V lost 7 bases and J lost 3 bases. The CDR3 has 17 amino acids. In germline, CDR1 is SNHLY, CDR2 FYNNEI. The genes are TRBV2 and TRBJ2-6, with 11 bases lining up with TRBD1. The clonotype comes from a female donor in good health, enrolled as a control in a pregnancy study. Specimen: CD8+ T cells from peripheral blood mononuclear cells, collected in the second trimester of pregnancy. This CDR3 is CASNQGQGAVGANVLTF. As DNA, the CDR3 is TGTGCCAGCAACCAAGGACAGGGGGCGGTTGGGGCCAACGTCCTGACTTTC.